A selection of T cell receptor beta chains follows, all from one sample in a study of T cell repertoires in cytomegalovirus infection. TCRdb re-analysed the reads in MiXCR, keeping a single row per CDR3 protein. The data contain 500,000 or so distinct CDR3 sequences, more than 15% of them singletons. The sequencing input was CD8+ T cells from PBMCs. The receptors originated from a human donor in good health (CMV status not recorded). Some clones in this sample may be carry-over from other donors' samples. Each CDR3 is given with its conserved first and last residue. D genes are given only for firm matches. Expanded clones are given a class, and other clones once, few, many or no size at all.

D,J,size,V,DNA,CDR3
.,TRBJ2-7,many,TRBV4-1,TGCGCCAGCAGCCAAGTGCTAGCCGCCACCTACGAGCAGTACTTC,CASSQVLAATYEQYF
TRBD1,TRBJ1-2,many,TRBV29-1,TGCAGCGTTGCGACAGGGGGCGAAGGATTGTGGGGCTACACCTTC,CSVATGGEGLWGYTF
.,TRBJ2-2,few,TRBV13,TGTGCCAGCAGCGTGGGACTTAACACCGGGGAGCTGTTTTTT,CASSVGLNTGELFF
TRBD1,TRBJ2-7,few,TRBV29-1,TGCAGCGTTACCGGGACAGGTTCCTACGAGCAGTACTTC,CSVTGTGSYEQYF
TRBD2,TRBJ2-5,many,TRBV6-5,TGTGCCAGCAAACGACTAGCGGGGGGCGCTAACCAAGAGACCCAGTACTTC,CASKRLAGGANQETQYF
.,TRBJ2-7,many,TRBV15,TGTGCCACCAGCAGCGAAGGGCGGATCTACGAGCAGTACTTC,CATSSEGRIYEQYF
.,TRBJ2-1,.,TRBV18,TGTGCCAGCTCACCAATAGACAGGCCCAATGAGCAGTTCTTC,CASSPIDRPNEQFF
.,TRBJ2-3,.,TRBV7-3,TGTGCCAGCAGCCGCGAGATTGCAGATACGCAGTATTTT,CASSREIADTQYF
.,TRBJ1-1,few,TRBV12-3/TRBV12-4,TGTGCCAGCACTTTAGTAGGGGGCACTGAAGCTTTCTTT,CASTLVGGTEAFF
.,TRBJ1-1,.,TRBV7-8,TGTGCCAGCAGCTTAGATCAGGGACGGGACACTGAAGCTTTCTTT,CASSLDQGRDTEAFF
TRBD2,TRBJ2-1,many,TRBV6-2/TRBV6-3,TGTGCCAGCAGTTACGAGGCGGGAGGGCGGAAGGAGCAGTTCTTC,CASSYEAGGRKEQFF
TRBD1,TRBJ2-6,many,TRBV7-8,TGTGCCAGCAGCTTAGCGCGACAGGGGGCGGGGGGGGCCAACGTCCTGACTTTC,CASSLARQGAGGANVLTF
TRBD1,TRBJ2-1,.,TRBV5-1,TGCGCCAGCATCCCCGGGACAGGGGCCAATGAGCAGTTCTTC,CASIPGTGANEQFF
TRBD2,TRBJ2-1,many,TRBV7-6,TGTGCCAGCAGCATAGCGGGAGGGGCCTACAATGAGCAGTTCTTC,CASSIAGGAYNEQFF
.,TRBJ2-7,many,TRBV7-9,TGTGCCAGCAGAACCTCCTACGAGCAGTACTTC,CASRTSYEQYF
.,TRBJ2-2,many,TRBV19,TGTGCCAGTAGTGAGGGCGGGGAGCTGTTTTTT,CASSEGGELFF
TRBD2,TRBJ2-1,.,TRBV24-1,TGTGCCACCACCGGGACTAGTAGAGGGAATGAGCAGTTCTTC,CATTGTSRGNEQFF
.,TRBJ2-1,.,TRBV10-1,TGCGCCAGCAGTGAGTCTAGCAATGAGCAGTTCTTC,CASSESSNEQFF
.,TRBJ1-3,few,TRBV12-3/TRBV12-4,TGTGCCAGCAGTCCCCACCGCCCCGGACGGAATTACTCTGGAAACACCATATATTTT,CASSPHRPGRNYSGNTIYF
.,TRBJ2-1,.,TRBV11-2,TGTGCCAGCAGCTTAGGCCCACTGGGGGGAGCCTACAATGAGCAGTTCTTC,CASSLGPLGGAYNEQFF
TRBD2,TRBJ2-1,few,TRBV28,TGTGCCAGCAGTGGGGGACTAGCCGACAATGAGCAGTTCTTC,CASSGGLADNEQFF
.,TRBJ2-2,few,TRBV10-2,TGCGCCAGCAGTGAGTCTTCAACCCTCCTCGCCGGGGAGCTGTTTTTT,CASSESSTLLAGELFF
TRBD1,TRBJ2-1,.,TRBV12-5,TGTGCTAGTGGTTTGGTGGGTCAGGGGGCATACAATGAGCAGTTCTTC,CASGLVGQGAYNEQFF
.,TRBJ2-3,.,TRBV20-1,TGCAGTGCTAGAAGCGAGACTAGCACAGATACGCAGTATTTT,CSARSETSTDTQYF
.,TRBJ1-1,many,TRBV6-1,TGTGCCAGCAGTGAGAGAGGACAGACCGCCGAAGCTTTCTTT,CASSERGQTAEAFF
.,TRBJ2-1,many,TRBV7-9,TGTGCCAGCAGCTCAGGGGCTCGGGACATAGCTGGGGAGCAGTTCTTC,CASSSGARDIAGEQFF
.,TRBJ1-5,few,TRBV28,TGTGCCAGCAGCCGCGCTGGGCCAAGCAATCAGCCCCAGCATTTT,CASSRAGPSNQPQHF